A selection of T cell receptor beta chains follows, all from one sample in a study of blood T cell repertoires in COVID-19. Some clones are missing from TCRdb's copy, which holds only in-frame ones; the method was immunoSEQ multiplex PCR. The profile shows 400,000 to 550,000 clones, around nine tenths of them singletons. Input material: PBMCs or T cells enriched from blood (not recorded which). Receptor source: a woman between 18 and 30 years old with acute COVID-19. Both conserved end residues are part of each CDR3. A D gene is named only where the DNA matches it firmly.

TRBV6-4	TRBJ2-3	NA	CASSDQSTDTQYF
TRBV28	TRBJ2-3	TRBD2	CASSLGDLAGISTDTQYF
TRBV5-4	TRBJ2-7	NA	CASSWEGAYEQYF
TRBV2	TRBJ1-2	NA	CASSGGTDFYGYTF
TRBV7-9	TRBJ1-2	TRBD1	CASSPHQNRGHYGYTF
TRBV9	TRBJ2-3	TRBD2	CASSATLAGGPTDTQYF
TRBV5-1	TRBJ1-6	TRBD1	CASSLGQGDFRVGSPLHF
TRBV3-1/TRBV3-2	TRBJ1-2	NA	CASSVGVRGIDGYTF
TRBV27	TRBJ2-7	TRBD1	CASSFTGAYEQYF
TRBV29-1	TRBJ1-2	NA	CSVDTRGGYTF
TRBV5-4	TRBJ1-2	TRBD1	CASSLGDRDHGYTF
TRBV7-6	TRBJ2-1	TRBD2	CASSLVPHTTSLAGYYNEQFF
TRBV7-9	TRBJ1-2	NA	CASSLAWGQGYGYTF
TRBV30	TRBJ2-1	TRBD1	CAWSLGGPSYNEQFF
TRBV13	TRBJ1-1	NA	CASSGADSLNTEAFF
TRBV7-7	TRBJ1-2	NA	CASSPSTF
TRBV7-2	TRBJ2-5	NA	CASSLGRGTLGTQYF
TRBV7-9	TRBJ2-7	TRBD1	CASSLFVDIWDRGHEQYF
TRBV15	TRBJ2-1	TRBD2	CATSRVGWREGQGFGNEQFF
TRBV19	TRBJ1-1	TRBD1	CASSALTGDTEAFF
TRBV11-2	TRBJ2-1	NA	CASSPTGGVYNEQFF
TRBV27	TRBJ2-7	TRBD1	CASSSGTESYEQYF
TRBV9	TRBJ1-2	NA	CASSVSTRFMNGYTF
TRBV7-2	TRBJ2-1	TRBD2	CASGGAASGGYNEQFF
TRBV15	TRBJ2-5	NA	CATSRRTEYQETQYF
TRBV7-6	TRBJ2-5	TRBD2	CASSQPPPYRGSQVETQYF
TRBV5-6	TRBJ2-1	NA	CASSPGLALYNEQFF
TRBV19	TRBJ2-1	NA	CAIGAGSKGFNNEQFF
TRBV7-2	TRBJ1-6	NA	CASSYSSPLHF
TRBV7-8	TRBJ2-7	NA	CASSLIFGYEQYF
TRBV6-2/TRBV6-3	TRBJ1-2	TRBD1	CASSYSGQGGRYTF
TRBV29-1	TRBJ2-1	NA	CSARTGEVQFF
TRBV30	TRBJ2-3	TRBD1	CAWSSRGPDTQYF
TRBV19	TRBJ2-7	TRBD1	CASSPDRVFYEQYF
TRBV28	TRBJ2-1	TRBD2	CASSLSGASGMVEQFF
TRBV27	TRBJ2-7	NA	CASSLFAGTYEQYF
TRBV28	TRBJ1-3	NA	CASSLRPDQGNTIYF
TRBV12-5	TRBJ1-2	TRBD1	CASGLALGQGAGGGYTF
TRBV15	TRBJ1-1	NA	CATSRDPTDNTEAFF
TRBV3-1/TRBV3-2	TRBJ1-1	NA	CASSPRVADEDTEAFF
TRBV9	TRBJ1-3	NA	CASSGERGDTIYF
TRBV24-1	TRBJ2-1	NA	CAISDPNAAGSAYNEQFF
TRBV11-2	TRBJ2-5	TRBD2	CASSVPGWWEGRKQETQYF
TRBV3-1/TRBV3-2	TRBJ2-1	TRBD2	CASSQLAGETIYNEQFF
TRBV7-9	TRBJ2-7	TRBD1	CATAQGPGEQYF
TRBV18	TRBJ2-5	TRBD2	CASSPGLAGETQYF
TRBV4-2	TRBJ2-3	TRBD2	CASSQWISGGHYSLGTDTQYF
TRBV27	TRBJ2-1	TRBD2	CASSLLLAGDLLDEQFF
TRBV12-3/TRBV12-4	TRBJ2-1	TRBD2	CASSRLAGRPFF
TRBV6-5	TRBJ2-7	NA	CASSYGPGTSLEQYF
TRBV9	TRBJ2-7	NA	CASSVGREPSSYEQYF
TRBV28	TRBJ2-3	NA	CASSSTSPSTDTQYF
TRBV19	TRBJ1-5	NA	CASSIWGVNQPQHF